A single sample gave rise to the 18 T cell receptor beta chains below, sequenced in a study of T-cell reconstitution after alpha-beta-depleted transplantation in children (dated by TCRdb to 2016 to 2018). The receptor library was made with PCR. Sequencer: Illumina HiSeq 2500. TCR library preparation used molecular barcoding, with unique molecular identifiers applied to normalize quantification of the TCRbeta repertoire. TCRdb applied fastp at Q25 and MiXCR to the public reads, then kept only in-frame beta chains. Records with the same CDR3 protein are collapsed into one entry carrying the most frequent genes and DNA. The sample yields hundreds of thousands of distinct CDR3 sequences; about 10% were counted once. Less than 5% of the sample is taken by the ten largest. This material consisted of PBMCs from the stem cell graft donor, taken from the stem cell graft. The source is a human donor who donated a stem cell graft to a child with acute myeloid leukemia.

The chain recombines TRBV15 with TRBJ2-4; D gene uncertain. Germline loops: CDR1 LNHNV, CDR2 YYDKDF (reference sequence). Trimming took 3 bases from V and 4 from J, leaving 4 bases between them. This CDR3 has 12 residues. CDR3 residues: CATSSGKNIQYF. As DNA, the CDR3 is TGTGCCACCAGCAGCGGTAAAAACATTCAGTACTTC.

This clonotype was counted between two and nine times. The chain links TRBV11-2 to TRBJ2-2; 11 bases map to TRBD2. Trimming removed 3 bases from V and 0 bases from J; junction bases left unmatched: 6. CDR1 and CDR2 from the germline V gene are SGHAT and FQNNGV. This CDR3 comprises 18 residues. The CDR3 DNA is TGTGCCAGCAGCTTCGGGACTAGCGGACTCGCGAACACCGGGGAGCTGTTTTTT. The encoded protein is CASSFGTSGLANTGELFF.

The rearrangement joins TRBV6-5 to TRBJ1-4, with no clear D. The CDR3 extends over 16 amino acids. CDR1 and CDR2 from the germline V gene are MNHEY and SVGAGI. Deletions cut 2 bases from V and 0 bases from J, with 10 bases between. DNA for the CDR3: TGTGCCAGCAGTTACCCGGGGAGCCCAACTAATGAAAAACTGTTTTTT. This encodes CASSYPGSPTNEKLFF.

V is TRBV6-2 or TRBV6-3 and J is TRBJ2-1; no reliable D call. Germline V gene sequence: CDR1 MNHEY, CDR2 SVGEGT. Trimming shortened V by 5 bases and J by 10 bases, and 9 bases separated the two germline ends. The CDR3 is 11 amino acids. CDR3 DNA sequence: TGTGCCAGCAGTGCCACCACCGAGCAGTTCTTC. This gives the protein CASSATTEQFF.

The chain carries TRBV20-1 and TRBJ2-1, with TRBD2 matching over 13 bases. Looked up from germline, CDR1 is DFQATT and CDR2 is SNEGSKA (reference sequence). This CDR3 contains 16 residues. V was clipped by 1 base and J by 6 bases; unmatched bases: 6. The DNA of the CDR3 is TGCAGTGCTAGAGGGCCTCGACTAGCGGGGGGCAATGAGCAGTTCTTC. Its translation is CSARGPRLAGGNEQFF.

This clonotype was observed a handful of times. The chain employs TRBV3-1 and TRBJ2-3; weak D call: TRBD2 (6 bases). The CDR3 has 16 residues. Germline V CDR1 and CDR2: LGHDT, YNNKEL (reference sequence). Deletions cut 0 bases from V and 2 bases from J, with 12 bases between. DNA of the CDR3: TGTGCCAGCAGCCAAGATCCGCGGACTAACACAGATACGCAGTATTTT. It encodes CASSQDPRTNTDTQYF.

V is TRBV6-5 and J is TRBJ1-1, with 7 bases identical to TRBD1. Germline-derived CDR1 and CDR2 are MNHEY and SVGAGI. The CDR3 loop spans 14 amino acids. V gave up 2 bases and J gave up 5 bases; unmatched junction bases: 5. CDR3 residues: CASSYLQGETEAFF. The CDR3, as DNA: TGTGCCAGCAGTTACCTTCAGGGGGAAACTGAAGCTTTCTTT.

The table lists this clonotype with a few counts. The rearrangement uses TRBV5-1 and TRBJ2-7, with TRBD2 matching 10 bases. Germline V gene lookup returns CDR1 SGHRS and CDR2 YFSETQ. V trimming: 1 base; J trimming: 6 bases; junction bases outside the gene matches: 4. This CDR3 is built from 14 residues. This CDR3 is CASSLLAGASEQYF. The CDR3 DNA reads TGCGCCAGCAGCTTGCTAGCGGGAGCCAGCGAGCAGTACTTC.

This clonotype was observed a handful of times. The V and J genes are TRBV27 and TRBJ2-1; 13 nucleotides agree with TRBD2. Per germline, CDR1 MNHEY and CDR2 SMNVEV (reference sequence). The ends lost 5 bases at V and 0 bases at J; junction bases unmatched: 7. This CDR3 contains 18 residues. The CDR3 protein is CASSRLAGGFSSYNEQFF. The CDR3 coding sequence is TGTGCCAGCAGTAGACTAGCGGGAGGTTTTAGCTCCTACAATGAGCAGTTCTTC.

The CDR3 region has the DNA TGTGCCAGCAGCGGAAGCCCCAGGGGGAACTATGGCTACACCTTC. Encoded protein: CASSGSPRGNYGYTF. The chain couples TRBV9 to TRBJ1-2, with TRBD1 matching over 7 bases. The CDR3 sequence is 15 residues long. Trimming cost V 3 bases and J 2 bases; bases outside gene matches: 7. CDR1 is SGDLS, CDR2 YYNGEE, per germline.

This clonotype was recorded at least ten times. The chain links TRBV20-1 to TRBJ2-1; D unresolved. The CDR3 extends over 14 amino acids. CDR1 is DFQATT and CDR2 is SNEGSKA in the germline V gene (reference sequence). Trimming took off 6 bases at V and 3 bases at J, with 15 bases between the two ends. The CDR3 region is CSASLRGNYNEQFF. The DNA of the CDR3 is TGCAGTGCCAGCCTGCGTGGTAACTACAATGAGCAGTTCTTC.

This clonotype has just a few counts. The chain has TRBV28 and TRBJ2-1; no definite D call. Trimming cost V 2 bases and J 8 bases, with 10 bases left between them. Germline V gene sequence: CDR1 MDHEN, CDR2 SYDVKM. The CDR3 sequence is 13 residues long. Here the CDR3 reads CASSLDRYDEQFF. The CDR3 DNA reads as TGTGCCAGCAGTTTAGATAGGTATGATGAGCAGTTCTTC.

This clonotype was counted only a few times. The J gene is TRBJ2-2, the V gene TRBV9; a possible D gene is TRBD1 (5 bases). V was shortened by 3 bases and J by 8 bases, with 8 bases between the two germline ends. Germline lookup yields CDR1 SGDLS and CDR2 YYNGEE. This CDR3 is 12 amino acids long. The CDR3 nucleotides are TGTGCCAGCAGCGGTCAGGGAGGGGAGCTGTTTTTT. Protein: CASSGQGGELFF.

V gene TRBV4-2 combines with J gene TRBJ2-1, with 13 bases identical to TRBD2. Per germline, CDR1 LGHNA and CDR2 YNFKEQ. The ends lost 4 bases at V and 7 bases at J; junction bases unmatched: 7. The CDR3 is made up of 16 amino acids. DNA for the CDR3: TGTGCCAGCAGCCCTACTAGCGGGAGGGCCCATAATGAGCAGTTCTTC. It is translated as CASSPTSGRAHNEQFF.

J is TRBJ2-3 and V is TRBV9; D is unclear. Deletions cut 2 bases from V and 1 base from J, with 8 bases between. Germline CDR1 reads SGDLS; CDR2 reads YYNGEE. The CDR3 has 14 amino acids. In nucleotides, the CDR3 is TGTGCCAGCAGCGTTGGCCCTGGCACAGATACGCAGTATTTT. It specifies CASSVGPGTDTQYF.

This clonotype was found many times. This rearrangement joins TRBV20-1 to TRBJ2-2, with D unclear. The CDR3 is 12 residues long. V was cut by 2 bases and J by 1 base, with 2 bases left in between. Germline CDR1 reads DFQATT; CDR2 reads SNEGSKA (reference sequence). The CDR3 nucleotides are TGCAGTGCTAGAAGGAACACCGGGGAGCTGTTTTTT. Its protein is CSARRNTGELFF.

This chain uses TRBV5-6 with TRBJ1-5, with D possibly TRBD1 on 6 matching bases. Germline CDR1 SGHDT, CDR2 YYEEEE. V was shortened by 6 bases and J by 0 bases, with 16 bases between the two germline ends. The CDR3 is 16 residues long. CDR3 in DNA: TGTGCCAGCACCAAAAGGGGGTCCGTTAGCAATCAGCCCCAGCATTTT. It specifies CASTKRGSVSNQPQHF.

Comment on this clonotype: The germline gene is not matched at one end of the junction; a read error may be the cause. The rearrangement links TRBV20-1 to TRBJ2-7; 8 nucleotides line up with TRBD1. From germline, CDR1 is DFQATT and CDR2 SNEGSKA (reference sequence). The CDR3 loop spans 15 amino acids. DNA for the CDR3: TGCTGTGCTTCGCCTTTGACAGGGGTTGAAGCCGAGCAGTACTTC. Residues: CCASPLTGVEAEQYF.